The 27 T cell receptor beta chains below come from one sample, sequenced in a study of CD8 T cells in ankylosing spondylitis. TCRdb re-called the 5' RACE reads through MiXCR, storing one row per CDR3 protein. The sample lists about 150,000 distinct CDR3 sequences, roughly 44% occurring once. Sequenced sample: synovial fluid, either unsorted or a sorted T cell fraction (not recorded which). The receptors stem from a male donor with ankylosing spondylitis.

The CDR3 nucleotides are TGTGCCAGCAGTTTAATGGGGACAGCCTACACTGAAGCTTTCTTT. Translated, it gives CASSLMGTAYTEAFF. The chain couples TRBV12-3 or TRBV12-4 to TRBJ1-1; the match to TRBD1 covers 7 bases. The CDR3 spans 15 residues. J gave up 3 bases and V 2 bases, and 6 bases lay outside the gene matches.

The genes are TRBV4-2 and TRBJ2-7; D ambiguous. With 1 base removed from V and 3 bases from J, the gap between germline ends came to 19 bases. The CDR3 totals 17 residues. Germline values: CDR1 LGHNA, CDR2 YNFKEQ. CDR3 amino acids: CASSQVTLGRPIYEQYF. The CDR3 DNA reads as TGTGCCAGCAGCCAAGTTACCCTCGGACGGCCGATCTACGAGCAGTACTTC.

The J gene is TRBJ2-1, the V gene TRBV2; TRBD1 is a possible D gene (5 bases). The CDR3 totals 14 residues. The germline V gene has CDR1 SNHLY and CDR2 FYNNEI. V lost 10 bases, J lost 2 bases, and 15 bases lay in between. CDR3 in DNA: TGTGCCAAGGACACCAGGACACCCTACAATGAGCAGTTCTTC. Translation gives CAKDTRTPYNEQFF.

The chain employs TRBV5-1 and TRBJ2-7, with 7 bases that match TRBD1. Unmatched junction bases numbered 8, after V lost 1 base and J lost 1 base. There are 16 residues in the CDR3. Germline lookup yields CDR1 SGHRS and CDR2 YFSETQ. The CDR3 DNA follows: TGCGCCAGCAGCTTGAGTCCCCGGGACAGTTCCTACGAGCAGTACTTC. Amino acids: CASSLSPRDSSYEQYF.

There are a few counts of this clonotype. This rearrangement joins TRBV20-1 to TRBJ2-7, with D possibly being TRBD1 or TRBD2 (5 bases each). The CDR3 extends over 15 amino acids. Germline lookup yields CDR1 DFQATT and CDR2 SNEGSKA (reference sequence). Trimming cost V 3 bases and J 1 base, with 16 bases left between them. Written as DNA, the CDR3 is TGCAGTGCTAGTTCAGACAGACGACTATCCTACGAGCAGTACTTC. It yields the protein CSASSDRRLSYEQYF.

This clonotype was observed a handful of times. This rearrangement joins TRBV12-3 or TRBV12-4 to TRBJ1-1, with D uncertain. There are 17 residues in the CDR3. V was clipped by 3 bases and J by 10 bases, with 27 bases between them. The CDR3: CASSFEVVGFWTEGAFF. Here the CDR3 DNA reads TGTGCCAGCAGTTTTGAGGTTGTTGGGTTCTGGACCGAAGGAGCTTTCTTT.

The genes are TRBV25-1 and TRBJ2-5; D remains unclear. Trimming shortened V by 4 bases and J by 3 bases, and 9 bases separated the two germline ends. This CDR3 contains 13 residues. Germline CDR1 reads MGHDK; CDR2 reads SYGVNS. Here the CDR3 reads CASSGVLEETQYF. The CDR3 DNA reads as TGTGCCAGCAGTGGGGTCTTAGAAGAGACCCAGTACTTC.

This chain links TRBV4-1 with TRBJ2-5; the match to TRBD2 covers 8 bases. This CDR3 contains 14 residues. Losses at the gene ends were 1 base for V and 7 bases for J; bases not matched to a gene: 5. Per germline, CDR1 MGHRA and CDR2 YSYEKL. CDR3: CASSQVSGGWTQYF. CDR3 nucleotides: TGCGCCAGCAGCCAAGTGAGCGGGGGTTGGACCCAGTACTTC.

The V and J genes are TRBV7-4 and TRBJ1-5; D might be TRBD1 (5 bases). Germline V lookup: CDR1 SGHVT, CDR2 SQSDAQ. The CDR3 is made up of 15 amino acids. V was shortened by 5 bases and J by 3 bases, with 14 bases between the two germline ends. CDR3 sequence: CASSPRDFLNQPQHF. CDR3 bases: TGTGCCAGCAGCCCCCGGGACTTCCTCAATCAGCCCCAGCATTTT.

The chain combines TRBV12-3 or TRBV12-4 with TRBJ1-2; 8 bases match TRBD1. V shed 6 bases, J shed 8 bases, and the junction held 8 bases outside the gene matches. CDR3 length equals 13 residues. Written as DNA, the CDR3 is TGTGCCAGCAGCTTCCCCAGGGGGCTCGGCTACACCTTC. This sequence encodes CASSFPRGLGYTF.

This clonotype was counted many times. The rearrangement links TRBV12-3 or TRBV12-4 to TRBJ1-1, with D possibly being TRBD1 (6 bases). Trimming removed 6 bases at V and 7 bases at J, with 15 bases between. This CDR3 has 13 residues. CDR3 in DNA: TGTGCCAGCAGCCCGGGACAACTAAATGAAGCTTTCTTT. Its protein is CASSPGQLNEAFF.

The CDR3 region is CASSLGLGPPSEAFF. In nucleotides, the CDR3 is TGTGCCAGCAGCCTGGGGCTTGGGCCCCCCTCTGAAGCTTTCTTT. The chain is built from TRBV5-6 and TRBJ1-1, with a tentative D call TRBD1 (5 bases). CDR1 is SGHDT, CDR2 YYEEEE, per germline. V lost 4 bases and J lost 6, with 19 bases in between. CDR3 size: 15 residues.

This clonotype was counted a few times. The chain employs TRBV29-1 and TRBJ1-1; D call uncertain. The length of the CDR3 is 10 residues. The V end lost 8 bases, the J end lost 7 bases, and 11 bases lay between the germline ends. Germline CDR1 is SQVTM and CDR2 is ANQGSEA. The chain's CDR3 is CSTVVVEAFF. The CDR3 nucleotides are TGCAGCACCGTGGTGGTTGAAGCTTTCTTT. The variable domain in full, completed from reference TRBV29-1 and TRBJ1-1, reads SAVISQKPSRDICQRGTSLTIQCQVDSQVTMMFWYRQQPGQSLTLIATANQGSEATYESGFVIDKFPISRPNLTFSTLTVSNMSPEDSSIYLCSTVVVEAFFGQGTRLTVV.

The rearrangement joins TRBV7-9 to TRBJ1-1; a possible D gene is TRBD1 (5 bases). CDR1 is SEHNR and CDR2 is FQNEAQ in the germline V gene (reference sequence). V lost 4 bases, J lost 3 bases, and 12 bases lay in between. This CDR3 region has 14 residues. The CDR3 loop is CASSSRVTDTEAFF. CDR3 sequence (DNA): TGTGCCAGCAGCTCCAGGGTAACCGACACTGAAGCTTTCTTT.

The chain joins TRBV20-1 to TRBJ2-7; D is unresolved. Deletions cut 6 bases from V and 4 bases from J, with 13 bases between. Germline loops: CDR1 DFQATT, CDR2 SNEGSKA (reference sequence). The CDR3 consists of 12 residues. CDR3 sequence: CSAPATRYEQYF. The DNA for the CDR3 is TGCAGTGCACCCGCGACACGATACGAGCAGTACTTC.

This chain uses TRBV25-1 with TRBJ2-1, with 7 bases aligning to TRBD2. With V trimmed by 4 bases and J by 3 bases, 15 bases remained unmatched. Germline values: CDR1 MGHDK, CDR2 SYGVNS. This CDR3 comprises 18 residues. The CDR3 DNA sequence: TGTGCCAGCAGTGGCTATCCTAGCGGCGGGGGTCACTACAATGAGCAGTTCTTC. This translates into CASSGYPSGGGHYNEQFF.

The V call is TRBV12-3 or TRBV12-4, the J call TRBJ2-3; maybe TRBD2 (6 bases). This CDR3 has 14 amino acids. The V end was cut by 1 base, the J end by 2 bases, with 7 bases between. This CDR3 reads CASSLVDYTDTQYF. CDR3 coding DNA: TGTGCCAGCAGTTTAGTGGACTACACAGATACGCAGTATTTT.

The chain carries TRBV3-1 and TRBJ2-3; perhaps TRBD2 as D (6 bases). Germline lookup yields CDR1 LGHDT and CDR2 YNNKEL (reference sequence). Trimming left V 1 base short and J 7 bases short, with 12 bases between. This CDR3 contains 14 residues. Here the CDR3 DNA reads TGTGCCAGCAGCCAAGTGGAGGGGTTAAATACGCAGTATTTT. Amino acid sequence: CASSQVEGLNTQYF.

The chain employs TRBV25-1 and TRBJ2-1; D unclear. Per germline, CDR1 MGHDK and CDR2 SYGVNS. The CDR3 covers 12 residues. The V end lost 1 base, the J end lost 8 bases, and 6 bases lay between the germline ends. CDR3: CASSELSDEQFF. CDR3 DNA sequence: TGTGCCAGCAGTGAATTGTCCGATGAGCAGTTCTTC. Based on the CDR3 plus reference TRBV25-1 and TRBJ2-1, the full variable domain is EADIYQTPRYLVIGTGKKITLECSQTMGHDKMYWYQQDPGMELHLIHYSYGVNSTEKGDLSSESTVSRIRTEHFPLTLESARPSHTSQYLCASSELSDEQFFGPGTRLTVL.

The DNA for the CDR3 is TGTGCCAGCAGTTTTAAAGGTCAGCCCTACAATGAGCAGTTCTTC. It codes for CASSFKGQPYNEQFF. The rearrangement links TRBV28 to TRBJ2-1; D not certain. V gave up 3 bases and J gave up 2 bases, with 11 bases separating them. CDR3 length equals 15 residues. Germline-derived CDR1 and CDR2 are MDHEN and SYDVKM.

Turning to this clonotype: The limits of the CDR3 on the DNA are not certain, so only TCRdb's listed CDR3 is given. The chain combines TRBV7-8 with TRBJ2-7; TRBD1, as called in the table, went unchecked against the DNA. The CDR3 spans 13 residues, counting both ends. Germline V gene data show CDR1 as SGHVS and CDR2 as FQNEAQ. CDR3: CASSPFVGRGAHF.

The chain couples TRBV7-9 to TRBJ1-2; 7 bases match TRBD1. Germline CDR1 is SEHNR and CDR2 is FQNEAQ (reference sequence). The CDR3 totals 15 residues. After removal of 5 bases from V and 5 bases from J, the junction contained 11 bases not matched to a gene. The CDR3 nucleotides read TGTGCCAGCAGCGTAAACAGGGGCCCCCCTTATGGCTACACCTTC. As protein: CASSVNRGPPYGYTF.

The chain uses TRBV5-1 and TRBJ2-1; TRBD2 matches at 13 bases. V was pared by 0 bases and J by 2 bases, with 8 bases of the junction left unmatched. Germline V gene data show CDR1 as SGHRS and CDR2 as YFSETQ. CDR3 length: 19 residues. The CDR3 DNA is TGCGCCAGCAGCTTGGCCCAAGGACTAGCGGGGGTTACCTACAATGAGCAGTTCTTC. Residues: CASSLAQGLAGVTYNEQFF.

In DNA form, the CDR3 reads TGTGCCAGCAGCGGAACTCAGGGTATCGACTATGGCTACACCTTC. This translates into CASSGTQGIDYGYTF. V gene TRBV7-9 combines with J gene TRBJ1-2; maybe TRBD1 (5 bases). The V gene lost 5 bases and the J gene lost 3 bases, with 16 bases spanning the gap. CDR1 and CDR2 (germline): SEHNR, FQNEAQ (reference sequence). The CDR3 runs 15 residues. Drawing the rest from reference TRBV7-9 and TRBJ1-2, the complete variable domain is DTGVSQNPRHKITKRGQNVTFRCDPISEHNRLYWYRQTLGQGPEFLTYFQNEAQLEKSRLLSDRFSAERPKGSFSTLEIQRTEQGDSAMYLCASSGTQGIDYGYTFGSGTRLTVV.

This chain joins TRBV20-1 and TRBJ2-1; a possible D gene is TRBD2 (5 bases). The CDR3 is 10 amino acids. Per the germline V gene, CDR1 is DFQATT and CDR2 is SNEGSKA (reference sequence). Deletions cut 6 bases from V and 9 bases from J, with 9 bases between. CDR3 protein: CSAGLGEQFF. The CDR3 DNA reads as TGCAGTGCCGGACTGGGTGAGCAGTTCTTC.

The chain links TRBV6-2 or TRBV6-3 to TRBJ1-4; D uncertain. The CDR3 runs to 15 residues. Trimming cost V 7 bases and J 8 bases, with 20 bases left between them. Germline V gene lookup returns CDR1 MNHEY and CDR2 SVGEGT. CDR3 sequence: CASTPRAPPREKLFF. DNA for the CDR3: TGTGCCAGCACTCCCCGGGCACCACCACGAGAAAAACTGTTTTTT.

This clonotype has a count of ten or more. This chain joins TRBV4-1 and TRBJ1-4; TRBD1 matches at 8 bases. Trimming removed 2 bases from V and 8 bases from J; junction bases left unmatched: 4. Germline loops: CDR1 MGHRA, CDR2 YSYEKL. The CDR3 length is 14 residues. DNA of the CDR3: TGCGCCAGCAGCCAAAGGACAGGGTCGGAAAAACTGTTTTTT. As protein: CASSQRTGSEKLFF.